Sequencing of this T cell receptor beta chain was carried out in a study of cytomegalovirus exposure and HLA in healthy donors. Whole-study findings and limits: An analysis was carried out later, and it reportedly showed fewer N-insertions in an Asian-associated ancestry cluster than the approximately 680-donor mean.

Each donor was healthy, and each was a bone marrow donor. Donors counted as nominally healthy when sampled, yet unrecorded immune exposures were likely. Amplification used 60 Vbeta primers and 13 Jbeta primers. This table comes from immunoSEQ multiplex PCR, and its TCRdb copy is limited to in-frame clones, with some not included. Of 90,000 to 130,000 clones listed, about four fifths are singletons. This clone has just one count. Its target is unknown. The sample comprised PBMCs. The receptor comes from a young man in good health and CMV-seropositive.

Here the CDR3 reads CASRSTGVVQPQHF. CDR3 nucleotide sequence: TGTGCCAGCAGATCCACAGGGGTGGTTCAGCCCCAGCATTTT. The V and J genes are TRBV28 and TRBJ1-5, with 7 bases aligning to TRBD1. Trimming took 6 bases from V and 6 from J; bases not matched to a gene: 8. The CDR3 extends over 14 amino acids. Per the germline V gene, CDR1 is MDHEN and CDR2 is SYDVKM. Supplemented by reference TRBV28 and TRBJ1-5, the full variable domain reads DVKVTQSSRYLVKRTGEKVFLECVQDMDHENMFWYRQDPGLGLRLIYFSYDVKMKEKGDIPEGYSVSREKKERFSLILESASTNQTSMYLCASRSTGVVQPQHFGDGTRLSIL.